This entry describes one T cell receptor beta chain. Its antigen is as yet unknown. Just one base apart from a much larger clone, this may be a read error. Template came from bulk tumor genomic DNA, at roughly 600 ng per sample. Collection of several biopsies per primary tumor, spaced far apart, took place during surgery. Patients underwent curative surgery for untreated, newly diagnosed non-small cell lung cancer. Those donating were patients (newly diagnosed with non-small cell lung cancer) who were having surgery with curative intent. The V and J ends lost 5 bases and 3 bases, in that order; junction bases with no gene match: 11. The CDR3 is 16 amino acids. In germline, CDR1 is MDHEN, CDR2 SYDVKM. The data derive from a study of immune heterogeneity within non-small cell lung tumors. Overall study context: The tumors comprised several squamous cell carcinomas, around 9 non-squamous carcinomas and 1 not otherwise specified. The study, taken as a whole, reports: Largely distinct from one individual patient to the next were the high-frequency T-cell receptor beta clonotypes. Tumor sites in a patient shared identical dominant CDR3 beta clonotypes and also carried site-unique high-frequency clones.

A first 10-cycle multiplex round used 32 V-gene and 13 J-gene primers on TCR beta CDR3. MiXCR, applied by TCRdb to the multiplex PCR reads, yields one record per CDR3 protein. Of about 1,300 distinct CDR3 sequences listed, 31% are singletons. V gene TRBV28 combines with J gene TRBJ2-7; 9 nucleotides line up with TRBD1. This clonotype was obtained from a man aged 60 to 75 with non-small cell lung cancer. What was sequenced was lung tumor tissue. The CDR3 DNA follows: TGTGCCAGCAGTAACGTCGGGACAGGGTTCTACTACGAGCAGTACTTC. Encoded protein: CASSNVGTGFYYEQYF.